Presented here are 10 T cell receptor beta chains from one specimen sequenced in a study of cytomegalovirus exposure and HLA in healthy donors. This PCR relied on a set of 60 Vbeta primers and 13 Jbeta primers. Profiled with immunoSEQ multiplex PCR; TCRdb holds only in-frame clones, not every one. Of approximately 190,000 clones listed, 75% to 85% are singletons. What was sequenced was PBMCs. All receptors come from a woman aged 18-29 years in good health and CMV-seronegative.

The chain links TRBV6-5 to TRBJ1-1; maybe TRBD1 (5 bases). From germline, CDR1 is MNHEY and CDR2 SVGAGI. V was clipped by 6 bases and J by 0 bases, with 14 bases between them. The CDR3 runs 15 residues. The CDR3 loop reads CASRRQKEMNTEAFF. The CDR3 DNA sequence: TGTGCCAGCAGGAGACAGAAGGAGATGAACACTGAAGCTTTCTTT.

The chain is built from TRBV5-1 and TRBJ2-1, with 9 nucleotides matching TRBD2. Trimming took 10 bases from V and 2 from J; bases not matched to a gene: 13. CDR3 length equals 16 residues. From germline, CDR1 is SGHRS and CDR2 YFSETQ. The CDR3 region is CAGSTSGSTPYNEQFF. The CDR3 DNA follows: TGCGCCGGCTCCACTAGCGGGTCTACCCCCTACAATGAGCAGTTCTTC.

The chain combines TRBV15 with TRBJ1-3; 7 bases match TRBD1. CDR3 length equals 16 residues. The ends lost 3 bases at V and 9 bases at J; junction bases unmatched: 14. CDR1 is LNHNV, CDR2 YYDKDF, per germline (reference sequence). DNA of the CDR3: TGTGCCACCAGCAGGCCCGGGACAGCCGTCGGGGCCACCATATATTTT. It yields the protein CATSRPGTAVGATIYF.

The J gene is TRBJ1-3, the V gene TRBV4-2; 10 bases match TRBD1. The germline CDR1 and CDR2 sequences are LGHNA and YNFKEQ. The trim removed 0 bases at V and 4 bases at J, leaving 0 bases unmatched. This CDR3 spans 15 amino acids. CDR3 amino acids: CASSQEDRGGNTIYF. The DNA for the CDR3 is TGTGCCAGCAGCCAAGAGGACAGGGGGGGAAACACCATATATTTT.

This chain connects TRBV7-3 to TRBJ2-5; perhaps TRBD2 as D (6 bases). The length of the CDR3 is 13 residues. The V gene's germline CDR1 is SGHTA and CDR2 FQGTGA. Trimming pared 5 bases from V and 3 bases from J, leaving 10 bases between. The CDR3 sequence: CASSPTREETQYF. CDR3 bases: TGTGCCAGCAGCCCGACTAGGGAAGAGACCCAGTACTTC.

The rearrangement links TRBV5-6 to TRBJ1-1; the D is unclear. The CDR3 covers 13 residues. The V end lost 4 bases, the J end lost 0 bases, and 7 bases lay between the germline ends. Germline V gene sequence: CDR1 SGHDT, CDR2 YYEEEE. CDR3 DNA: TGTGCCAGCAGCCCGCAGGTGAACACTGAAGCTTTCTTT. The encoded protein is CASSPQVNTEAFF.

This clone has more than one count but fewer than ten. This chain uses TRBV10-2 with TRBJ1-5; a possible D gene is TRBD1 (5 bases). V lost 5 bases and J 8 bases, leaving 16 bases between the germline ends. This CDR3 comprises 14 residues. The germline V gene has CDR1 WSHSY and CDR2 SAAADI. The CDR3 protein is CASSTWAGQEPQHF. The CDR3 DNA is TGCGCCAGCAGTACTTGGGCAGGGCAGGAGCCCCAGCATTTT.

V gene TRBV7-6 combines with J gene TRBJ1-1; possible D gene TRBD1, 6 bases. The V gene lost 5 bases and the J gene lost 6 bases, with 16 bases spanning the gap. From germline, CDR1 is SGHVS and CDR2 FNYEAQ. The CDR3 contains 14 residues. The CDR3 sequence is CASSPTTAGAEAFF. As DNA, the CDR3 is TGTGCCAGCAGCCCGACAACGGCAGGGGCTGAAGCTTTCTTT.

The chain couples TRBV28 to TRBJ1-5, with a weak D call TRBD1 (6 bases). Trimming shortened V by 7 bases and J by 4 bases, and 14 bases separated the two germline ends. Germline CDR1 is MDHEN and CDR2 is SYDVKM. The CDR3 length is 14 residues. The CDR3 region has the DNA TGTGCCAGCAACTTCGGCAGGGGAAATCAGCCCCAGCATTTT. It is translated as CASNFGRGNQPQHF. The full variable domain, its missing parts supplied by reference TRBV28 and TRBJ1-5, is DVKVTQSSRYLVKRTGEKVFLECVQDMDHENMFWYRQDPGLGLRLIYFSYDVKMKEKGDIPEGYSVSREKKERFSLILESASTNQTSMYLCASNFGRGNQPQHFGDGTRLSIL.

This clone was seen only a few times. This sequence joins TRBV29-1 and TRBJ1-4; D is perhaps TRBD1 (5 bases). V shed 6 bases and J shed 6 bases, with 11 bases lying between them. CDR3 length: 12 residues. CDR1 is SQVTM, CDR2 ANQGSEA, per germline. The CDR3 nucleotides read TGCAGCGTCGGGGGGGTCGATGAAAAACTGTTTTTT. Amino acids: CSVGGVDEKLFF.